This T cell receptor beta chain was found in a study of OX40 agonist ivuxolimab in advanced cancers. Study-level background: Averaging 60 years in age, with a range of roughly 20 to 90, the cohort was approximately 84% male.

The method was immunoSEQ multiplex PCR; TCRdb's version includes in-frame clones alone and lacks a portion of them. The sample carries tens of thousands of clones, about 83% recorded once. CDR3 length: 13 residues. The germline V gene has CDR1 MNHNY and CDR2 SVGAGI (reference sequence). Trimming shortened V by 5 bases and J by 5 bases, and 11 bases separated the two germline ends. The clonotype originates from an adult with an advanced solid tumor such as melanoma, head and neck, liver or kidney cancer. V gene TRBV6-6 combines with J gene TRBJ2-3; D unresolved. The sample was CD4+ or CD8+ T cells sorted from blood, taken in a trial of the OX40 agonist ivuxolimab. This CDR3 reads CASSLSSLDTQYF. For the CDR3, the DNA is TGTGCCAGCAGTCTCTCATCCTTAGATACGCAGTATTTT.